The rows below give T cell receptor beta chains drawn from one sample of a study of T cell responses to AZD1222 COVID-19 vaccine. The repertoire was sequenced with immunoSEQ multiplex PCR; TCRdb's copy has only in-frame clones and lacks some. The data hold 100,000 to 150,000 clones, with over 80% observed a single time. Source: peripheral blood, taken 28 days after the second AZD1222 dose. All receptors come from an adult who received the AZD1222 COVID-19 vaccine. Both conserved end residues are part of each CDR3. The D gene is left open where the match is weak. Rows give clone size only sometimes, using once, few, many, or a class for an expanded clone.

>-|TRBJ2-1|TRBV7-8|TRBD2
TGTGCCAGCAGCTTACCCCAAGGACTAGCGGGATGGTCCTACAATGAGCAGTTCTTC
CASSLPQGLAGWSYNEQFF
>-|TRBJ2-1|TRBV11-3|-
TGTGCCAGCAGCTCTCCCCGGACAGTAAGCTCCTACAATGAGCAGTTCTTC
CASSSPRTVSSYNEQFF
>-|TRBJ1-5|TRBV19|-
TGTGCCAGTAGGCCCACGCTGGCTAGCAATCAGCCCCAGCATTTT
CASRPTLASNQPQHF
>once|TRBJ2-7|TRBV19|TRBD2
TGTGCCAGTAGTACTACTAGCGGGAGCCACGAGCAGTACTTC
CASSTTSGSHEQYF
>-|TRBJ2-4|TRBV28|TRBD1
TGTGCCAGCAAGGGCCCCTCCGAGACAGGGGTCAAAAACATTCAGTACTTC
CASKGPSETGVKNIQYF
>once|TRBJ2-7|TRBV20-1|TRBD2
TGCAGTGCTAGTAGTCTAGCGGGAGTCGAGCAGTACTTC
CSASSLAGVEQYF
>-|TRBJ2-7|TRBV6-5|TRBD2
TGTGCCAGTGTTAGCGGTAGCGGGGGGGCTAGCGAGCAGTACTTC
CASVSGSGGASEQYF
>-|TRBJ1-3|TRBV29-1|-
TGCAGCGTGGGGGACGAACTCTCTGGAAACACCATATATTTT
CSVGDELSGNTIYF
>once|TRBJ1-1|TRBV12-5|-
TGTGCTAGTGGGAAGGACTTATCCGCAGCTTTCTTT
CASGKDLSAAFF
>-|TRBJ2-7|TRBV2|TRBD2
TGTGCCAGCAAAGGAGCGGGGACCTCCTACGAGCAGTACTTC
CASKGAGTSYEQYF
>-|TRBJ1-2|TRBV28|-
TGTGCCAGCAGTCCCTTTACAGGGTTTAACTATGGCTACACCTTC
CASSPFTGFNYGYTF
>-|TRBJ1-1|TRBV5-1|TRBD1
TGCGCCAGCAGCTGGACCGGGACAGGAGAGAAGACTGAAGCTTTCTTT
CASSWTGTGEKTEAFF
>-|TRBJ2-3|TRBV5-5|-
TGTGCCAGCTTGGCGGAGAACACAGATACGCAGTATTTT
CASLAENTDTQYF